Below are 26 T cell receptor beta chains sequenced from a single sample in a study of T cell responses to AZD1222 COVID-19 vaccine. Using immunoSEQ multiplex PCR, the repertoire was profiled, and TCRdb retains in-frame clones only, with some absent. The table lists some 120,000 clones, roughly 90% of them singletons. Sample: peripheral blood, taken on day 0 of AZD1222 vaccination. Receptors were obtained from an adult in good health.

This chain links TRBV7-8 with TRBJ1-1, with D unresolved. Trimming cost V 5 bases and J 7 bases, with 11 bases left between them. This CDR3 is built from 12 residues. The germline gives CDR1 SGHVS, CDR2 FQNEAQ. In DNA form, the CDR3 reads TGTGCCAGCAGCCCGCGGCTGGGTGAAGCTTTCTTT. Translating gives CASSPRLGEAFF.

The chain uses TRBV5-1 and TRBJ2-6; no clear D gene. Trimming removed 1 base from V and 0 bases from J, with 11 bases in between. Germline lookup yields CDR1 SGHRS and CDR2 YFSETQ. CDR3 length: 17 residues. Written as DNA, the CDR3 is TGCGCCAGCAGCTTGTCCGGGCGGCCCTCTGGGGCCAACGTCCTGACTTTC. This translates into CASSLSGRPSGANVLTF.

V and J are TRBV11-2 and TRBJ1-1, with 9 bases matching TRBD1. The CDR3 is 13 amino acids. The trim removed 5 bases at V and 6 bases at J, leaving 4 bases unmatched. Germline V lookup: CDR1 SGHAT, CDR2 FQNNGV. The CDR3: CASSDTGGPEAFF. In DNA form, the CDR3 reads TGTGCCAGCAGCGATACAGGGGGCCCTGAAGCTTTCTTT.

This chain links TRBV5-1 with TRBJ1-4; D not resolved. Trimming pared 0 bases from V and 4 bases from J, leaving 7 bases between. The CDR3 spans 14 residues. The germline V gene has CDR1 SGHRS and CDR2 YFSETQ. The CDR3 loop reads CASSLGPDNEKLFF. For the CDR3, the DNA is TGCGCCAGCAGCTTGGGCCCAGATAATGAAAAACTGTTTTTT.

This clone has just one count. The chain employs TRBV7-8 and TRBJ2-5; D is unclear. V shed 2 bases and J shed 1 base, with 5 bases lying between them. Germline CDR1 reads SGHVS; CDR2 reads FQNEAQ. This CDR3 has 13 residues. CDR3: CASSLPAQETQYF. CDR3 in DNA: TGTGCCAGCAGCTTACCAGCCCAAGAGACCCAGTACTTC.

The chain carries TRBV27 and TRBJ2-7, with 11 bases fitting TRBD1. The germline CDR1 and CDR2 sequences are MNHEY and SMNVEV (reference sequence). This CDR3 is 13 amino acids long. After removal of 6 bases from V and 7 bases from J, the junction contained 5 bases not matched to a gene. The CDR3: CASRGQGAGEQYF. CDR3 nucleotide sequence: TGTGCCAGCAGAGGACAGGGGGCGGGGGAGCAGTACTTC.

This chain's CDR3 is CASSLYGTRGQYGYTF. In DNA, the CDR3 is TGTGCCAGCAGTTTATACGGAACCAGGGGGCAATATGGCTACACCTTC. The rearrangement links TRBV27 to TRBJ1-2, with 8 bases matching TRBD1. J was trimmed by 5 bases and V by 1 base; bases with no gene match: 9. The germline V gene has CDR1 MNHEY and CDR2 SMNVEV (reference sequence). This CDR3 is built from 16 residues.

The CDR3 sequence is CASSSTGPRHNEQFF. The CDR3, as DNA: TGTGCCAGCAGCTCGACAGGGCCTCGTCACAATGAGCAGTTCTTC. The chain uses TRBV11-3 and TRBJ2-1; 7 bases agree with TRBD1. V dropped 4 bases and J dropped 5; count of bases not matched to a gene: 8. Germline CDR1 reads SGHNT; CDR2 reads YENEEA. The CDR3 spans 15 residues. The entire variable domain, with the rest obtained from reference TRBV11-3 and TRBJ2-1, is as follows: EAGVVQSPRYKIIEKKQPVAFWCNPISGHNTLYWYLQNLGQGPELLIRYENEEAVDDSQLPKDRFSAERLKGVDSTLKIQPAELGDSAVYLCASSSTGPRHNEQFFGPGTRLTVL.

This sequence joins TRBV7-8 and TRBJ1-1; D might be TRBD1 (6 bases). Germline V lookup: CDR1 SGHVS, CDR2 FQNEAQ. The CDR3 runs to 16 residues. Trimming removed 1 base from V and 0 bases from J, with 12 bases in between. CDR3 in amino acids: CASSLEGGGMNTEAFF. The CDR3 DNA sequence: TGTGCCAGCAGCTTAGAAGGGGGTGGGATGAACACTGAAGCTTTCTTT.

This chain joins TRBV24-1 and TRBJ2-6; the D is unclear. CDR3 size: 13 residues. V shed 10 bases and J shed 1 base, with 7 bases lying between them. From germline, CDR1 is KGHDR and CDR2 SFDVKD. The CDR3 DNA reads TGTGCCACTTCAGGTTCTGGGGCCAACGTCCTGACTTTC. This codes for CATSGSGANVLTF.

V and J are TRBV4-3 and TRBJ2-7; tentatively, D is TRBD2 (5 bases). Germline assignment: CDR1 LGHNA and CDR2 YSLEER. The CDR3 contains 14 residues. The V end was cut by 1 base, the J end by 5 bases, with 12 bases between. CDR3 loop: CASSQAERYDEQYF. Written as DNA, the CDR3 is TGCGCCAGCAGCCAAGCTGAGCGGTACGACGAGCAGTACTTC.

V is TRBV11-2 and J is TRBJ1-4; 10 bases agree with TRBD1. The CDR3 spans 19 residues. Germline V lookup: CDR1 SGHAT, CDR2 FQNNGV. The V gene end was trimmed by 3 bases and the J gene end by 3 bases; junction bases not matched to a gene: 13. CDR3 nucleotides: TGTGCCAGCAGCTTCCGACAGGGGGCTACATTCTTGCCTAATGAAAAACTGTTTTTT. It codes for CASSFRQGATFLPNEKLFF. The variable domain in full, completed from reference TRBV11-2 and TRBJ1-4, reads EAGVAQSPRYKIIEKRQSVAFWCNPISGHATLYWYQQILGQGPKLLIQFQNNGVVDDSQLPKDRFSAERLKGVDSTLKIQPAKLEDSAVYLCASSFRQGATFLPNEKLFFGSGTQLSVL.

This chain uses TRBV5-1 with TRBJ2-5, with D uncertain. The CDR3 totals 14 residues. V was trimmed by 2 bases and J by 2 bases, leaving 10 bases between them. Per the germline V gene, CDR1 is SGHRS and CDR2 is YFSETQ. CDR3 coding DNA: TGCGCCAGCAGCTTACAGCCCCGGCAAGAGACCCAGTACTTC. This translates into CASSLQPRQETQYF.

This clone was recorded once. This rearrangement joins TRBV24-1 to TRBJ1-6, with D tentatively TRBD1 (5 bases). The V end lost 5 bases, the J end lost 7 bases, and 8 bases lay between the germline ends. The CDR3 contains 13 residues. The V gene's germline CDR1 is KGHDR and CDR2 SFDVKD. The CDR3 is CATSVGGNSPLHF. The CDR3 nucleotides read TGTGCCACCAGTGTGGGGGGGAATTCACCCCTCCACTTT.

This clone was found a few times. The V call is TRBV27, the J call TRBJ1-5, with D perhaps TRBD1 (6 bases). This CDR3 spans 13 amino acids. Germline assignment: CDR1 MNHEY and CDR2 SMNVEV (reference sequence). Trimming took off 5 bases at V and 7 bases at J, with 12 bases between the two ends. CDR3 amino acids: CASSTTGNQPQHF. CDR3 coding DNA: TGTGCCAGCAGTACCACAGGGAACCAGCCCCAGCATTTT.

This chain joins TRBV7-2 and TRBJ2-5; D ambiguous. V lost 4 bases and J 1 base, leaving 4 bases between the germline ends. The CDR3 extends over 12 amino acids. Germline CDR1 reads SGHTA; CDR2 reads FQGNSA. The CDR3 region is CASSYLQETQYF. CDR3 coding DNA: TGTGCCAGCAGCTACCTCCAAGAGACCCAGTACTTC. Drawing the rest from reference TRBV7-2 and TRBJ2-5, the complete variable domain is GAGVSQSPSNKVTEKGKDVELRCDPISGHTALYWYRQSLGQGLEFLIYFQGNSAPDKSGLPSDRFSAERTGGSVSTLTIQRTQQEDSAVYLCASSYLQETQYFGPGTRLLVL.

The gene calls are TRBV2 and TRBJ2-7; D is tentatively TRBD1 or TRBD2 (5 bases each). Germline V gene sequence: CDR1 SNHLY, CDR2 FYNNEI. Trimming removed 8 bases at V and 0 bases at J, with 23 bases between. The CDR3 spans 17 residues. The CDR3, as DNA: TGTGCCAGCGGGGGTGGCGATCGACAGCGAGTCTCCTACGAGCAGTACTTC. This gives the protein CASGGGDRQRVSYEQYF.

J is TRBJ1-5 and V is TRBV19; D call uncertain. From germline, CDR1 is LNHDA and CDR2 SQIVND (reference sequence). V lost 3 bases and J lost 6, with 18 bases in between. The CDR3 is 16 amino acids. The chain's CDR3 is CASSIKTQSWGQPQHF. The DNA for the CDR3 is TGTGCCAGTAGTATCAAGACCCAATCGTGGGGTCAGCCCCAGCATTTT.

The count of this clone is one. The chain joins TRBV18 to TRBJ2-7; tentative D call: TRBD2 (5 bases). V gave up 4 bases and J gave up 4 bases, with 17 bases separating them. CDR1 is KGHSH, CDR2 LQKENI, per germline. The CDR3 has 15 amino acids. The CDR3 spells CASSRTQTRGYEQYF. In nucleotides, the CDR3 is TGTGCCAGCTCACGAACCCAGACAAGAGGGTACGAGCAGTACTTC.

This chain connects TRBV4-1 to TRBJ1-1; possibly TRBD1 for D (5 bases). This CDR3 contains 16 residues. Germline V gene data show CDR1 as MGHRA and CDR2 as YSYEKL. V lost 0 bases to trimming and J lost 10 bases, with 21 bases between them. In DNA, the CDR3 is TGCGCCAGCAGCCAAGACGAGAGAAGGGGCCCGGTGGGAGCTTTCTTT. Its protein product is CASSQDERRGPVGAFF.

J is TRBJ1-1 and V is TRBV7-9, with 7 bases fitting TRBD1. From germline, CDR1 is SEHNR and CDR2 FQNEAQ (reference sequence). The J segment lost 1 base and the V segment lost 6 bases, leaving 8 bases of the junction unmatched. The CDR3 totals 15 residues. In DNA form, the CDR3 reads TGTGCCAGCAGAACTTACAGGGGCGGGAACACTGAAGCTTTCTTT. As protein: CASRTYRGGNTEAFF.

This chain uses TRBV9 with TRBJ2-7, with 7 bases aligning to TRBD1. Germline CDR1 reads SGDLS; CDR2 reads YYNGEE. The length of the CDR3 is 13 residues. Trimming at V came to 0 bases and at J to 6 bases, leaving 3 bases not matched to a gene. The CDR3 sequence is CASSVGQGREQYF. CDR3 nucleotide sequence: TGTGCCAGCAGCGTAGGACAGGGACGCGAGCAGTACTTC.

This clone appeared a few times. This chain connects TRBV7-9 to TRBJ1-2; TRBD1 matches 9 bases. The CDR3 runs to 16 residues. Looked up from germline, CDR1 is SEHNR and CDR2 is FQNEAQ (reference sequence). Trimming took 1 base from V and 6 from J; bases not matched to a gene: 9. This CDR3 is CASSLGGTGTRDGYTF. CDR3 in DNA: TGTGCCAGCAGCTTAGGAGGGACAGGGACGAGAGATGGCTACACCTTC.

The rearrangement joins TRBV21-1 to TRBJ2-7; the D call of TRBD1 is as the table states it, not checked on the DNA. TRBV21-1 is noted as a pseudogene. The CDR3 is 14 amino acids. The CDR3 loop is CATLQGDISYEQYF. The CDR3 DNA reads as TGTGCCACCTTACAGGGGGATATTTCCTACGAGCAGTACTTC.

The chain employs TRBV7-2 and TRBJ2-7; possibly TRBD1 for D (6 bases). Germline V gene data show CDR1 as SGHTA and CDR2 as FQGNSA. The V gene lost 1 base and the J gene lost 3 bases, with 10 bases spanning the gap. The CDR3 loop spans 14 amino acids. CDR3 DNA: TGTGCCAGCAGCTTAGAGGGACAAAACTACGAGCAGTACTTC. This codes for CASSLEGQNYEQYF.

The chain carries TRBV6-4 and TRBJ2-2; 8 nucleotides align to TRBD2. The CDR3 runs 15 residues. V lost 7 bases, J lost 1 base, and 5 bases stayed unmatched. Germline CDR1 reads MRHNA; CDR2 reads SNTAGT. The chain's CDR3 is CASMPSGGNTGELFF. In DNA form, the CDR3 reads TGTGCCAGCATGCCCAGCGGGGGGAACACCGGGGAGCTGTTTTTT.